This T cell receptor beta chain stems from a study of siplizumab effects on memory and regulatory T cells. Findings of the study overall: No assignable naive or memory phenotype existed for roughly 75-97% of proliferating CD4+ or CD8+ clones. Apparently more diverse than memory cells, naive T cells also seemed major alloresponse contributors.

To note about this clone: Its antigen is not identified.

V lost 3 bases and J lost 2; bases outside the gene matches: 8. The germline CDR1 and CDR2 sequences are SGDLS and YYNGEE. This CDR3 has 19 residues. Each sample yielded around 9.3 x 10^4 assayed TCR templates. The repertoire was sequenced with immunoSEQ multiplex PCR; TCRdb's copy has only in-frame clones and lacks some. The table includes 62,000 or so clones, roughly 83% detected once. Using a few donor pairs, the authors sequenced unstimulated naive, memory, effector memory and TEMRA subsets. The receptor comes from a human donor in good health. The sequenced sample consisted of memory CD4+ T cells sorted from blood. This chain links TRBV9 with TRBJ2-6; TRBD2 agrees at 13 bases. The CDR3 bases are TGTGCCAGCAGCGGGGGACTAGCGGGGCGAGGAACTGGGGCCAACGTCCTGACTTTC. Translated, it gives CASSGGLAGRGTGANVLTF.